Detailed here is one TCR beta chain. The sample comes from a study of OX40 agonist ivuxolimab in advanced cancers. Study summary: Patients received the agonistic anti-OX40 (CD134) antibody ivuxolimab. Treatment received earlier with anti-PD-1, anti-PD-L1 or anti-CTLA-4 agents was allowed, and over 30% had some.

Sequencing was performed with immunoSEQ multiplex PCR; in TCRdb, only in-frame clones are kept and a portion is missing. The table records about 69,000 clones, 90% of them present only once. The source of this sequence is an adult with an advanced solid tumor such as melanoma, head and neck, liver or kidney cancer. Source: CD4+ or CD8+ T cells sorted from blood, taken in a trial of the OX40 agonist ivuxolimab.

CDR3 in DNA: TGTGCCAGCAGCGGAGGTCGGCTCCGCACAGATACGCAGTATTTT. This codes for CASSGGRLRTDTQYF. The chain joins TRBV9 to TRBJ2-3; D uncertain. CDR1 and CDR2 from the germline V gene are SGDLS and YYNGEE. Trimming left V 3 bases short and J 1 base short, with 12 bases between. The CDR3 runs to 15 residues. The variable domain in full, with the rest retrieved from reference TRBV9 and TRBJ2-3, is DSGVTQTPKHLITATGQRVTLRCSPRSGDLSVYWYQQSLDQGLQFLIQYYNGEERAKGNILERFSAQQFPDLHSELNLSSLELGDSALYFCASSGGRLRTDTQYFGPGTRLTVL.